Following are 2 T cell receptor beta chains from one sample sequenced in a study of CD8 T cells in ankylosing spondylitis. From the 5' RACE reads, TCRdb called clonotypes with MiXCR, one entry per CDR3 protein. The table includes around 340,000 distinct CDR3 sequences, about 20% detected once. Sequenced material: blood, either unsorted or a sorted T cell fraction (not recorded which). All receptors derive from a male donor with ankylosing spondylitis or in good health (not recorded which).

This clonotype was counted between two and nine times. The chain is built from TRBV3-1 and TRBJ1-1, with 8 bases lining up with TRBD1. The CDR3 spans 12 residues. Germline CDR1 is LGHDT and CDR2 is YNNKEL (reference sequence). V lost 4 bases, J lost 8 bases, and 3 bases stayed unmatched. This CDR3 is CASSLWTGEAFF. The DNA for the CDR3 is TGTGCCAGCAGCCTATGGACAGGGGAAGCTTTCTTT.

The genes are TRBV25-1 and TRBJ2-1, with TRBD2 matching 9 bases. V was pared by 4 bases and J by 4 bases, with 8 bases of the junction left unmatched. Germline CDR1 MGHDK, CDR2 SYGVNS. The CDR3 sequence is 16 residues long. CDR3 residues: CASSGSELAGYNEQFF. The CDR3 nucleotides are TGTGCCAGCAGTGGTTCGGAACTAGCGGGTTACAATGAGCAGTTCTTC.